The 25 T cell receptor beta chains below all came from one sample that was sequenced in a study. TCRdb redid the calling of the 5' RACE reads with MiXCR, one entry per CDR3 protein. The sample lists roughly 40,000 distinct CDR3 sequences, 15% to 20% occurring once. The sample comprised naive CD4+ T cells sorted from a lymph node. Specified subset: naive CD4+ T cells, CD4+CD45RA+CD25-. The receptors were sampled from a female donor with breast cancer.

The chain joins TRBV6-6 to TRBJ2-3; no clear D. V was clipped by 5 bases and J by 0 bases, with 15 bases between them. The CDR3 extends over 16 amino acids. The germline V gene encodes CDR1 MNHNY and CDR2 SVGAGI (reference sequence). CDR3 DNA: TGTGCCAGCAGTCACCGAGCCCGCCGTAGCACAGATACGCAGTATTTT. This sequence encodes CASSHRARRSTDTQYF.

The CDR3 region is CASKPAGDYEQYF. CDR3 bases: TGTGCCAGCAAACCAGCGGGAGACTACGAGCAGTACTTC. This chain joins TRBV6-5 and TRBJ2-7; 8 positions match TRBD2. Germline CDR1 and CDR2: MNHEY and SVGAGI. The CDR3 sequence is 13 residues long. V trimming: 7 bases; J trimming: 3 bases; junction bases outside the gene matches: 5.

Many counts were recorded for this clonotype. The chain carries TRBV5-5 and TRBJ1-2; no definite D call. Looked up from germline, CDR1 is SGHKS and CDR2 is YYEKEE (reference sequence). V was shortened by 5 bases and J by 2 bases, with 16 bases between the two germline ends. This CDR3 comprises 15 residues. The CDR3 nucleotides are TGTGCCAGCAGGGGAGAGGGTGCCCTGAACTATGGCTACACCTTC. This codes for CASRGEGALNYGYTF.

There are many counts of this clonotype. Written as DNA, the CDR3 is TGTGCCAGCAGGTCTGCTACTGAGCAGTTCTTC. Translation: CASRSATEQFF. This sequence joins TRBV6-5 and TRBJ2-1; D unresolved. Per the germline V gene, CDR1 is MNHEY and CDR2 is SVGAGI. The CDR3 has 11 amino acids. V lost 6 bases, J lost 9 bases, and 9 bases lay in between.

This clonotype was seen a handful of times. One junction end disagrees with the germline gene, perhaps due to a read error. The CDR3 loop reads CRARDLAGGNTGELFF. The CDR3 bases are TGCAGGGCTAGAGACCTAGCGGGGGGAAACACCGGGGAGCTGTTTTTT. The V gene is TRBV20-1, the J gene TRBJ2-2, with TRBD2 matching 11 bases. This CDR3 contains 16 residues. The germline V gene encodes CDR1 DFQATT and CDR2 SNEGSKA (reference sequence).

V is TRBV24-1 and J is TRBJ1-5; TRBD1 is a possible D gene (6 bases). CDR3 length equals 19 residues. Per the germline V gene, CDR1 is KGHDR and CDR2 is SFDVKD. Trimming took 7 bases from V and 1 from J, leaving 25 bases between them. CDR3 DNA sequence: TGTGCCACCAGGAGACCACAGGGTCCTCGGGTAGAGAGCAATCAGCCCCAGCATTTT. Translating gives CATRRPQGPRVESNQPQHF.

The chain employs TRBV7-9 and TRBJ2-5; D not resolved. This CDR3 is 13 amino acids long. CDR1 is SEHNR, CDR2 FQNEAQ, per germline (reference sequence). Trimming took 4 bases from V and 4 from J, leaving 10 bases between them. CDR3 sequence (DNA): TGTGCCAGCAGCTCCCCAGCCGGAGAGACCCAGTACTTC. Its protein product is CASSSPAGETQYF.

This clonotype turned up a few times. The gene calls are TRBV7-3 and TRBJ1-1; 9 bases agree with TRBD1. Trimming at V came to 5 bases and at J to 0 bases, leaving 4 bases not matched to a gene. Germline assignment: CDR1 SGHTA and CDR2 FQGTGA. The length of the CDR3 is 15 residues. In DNA, the CDR3 is TGTGCCAGCAGCCAGGGACAGGGAATGAACACTGAAGCTTTCTTT. It specifies CASSQGQGMNTEAFF.

The table lists this clonotype with a few counts. The chain joins TRBV12-3 or TRBV12-4 to TRBJ1-1, with 10 positions matching TRBD1. The CDR3 is 16 amino acids. V dropped 6 bases and J dropped 6; count of bases not matched to a gene: 13. CDR3 nucleotides: TGTGCCAGCAGCATCGCCCGGGACAGGGGAAAGGCTGAAGCTTTCTTT. It yields the protein CASSIARDRGKAEAFF.

This clonotype was seen at least ten times. The CDR3 spells CSVVQGGGDYGYTF. Written as DNA, the CDR3 is TGCAGCGTCGTACAGGGAGGGGGGGACTATGGCTACACCTTC. This rearrangement joins TRBV29-1 to TRBJ1-2, with a possible D match to TRBD1 (6 bases). CDR1 is SQVTM and CDR2 is ANQGSEA in the germline V gene. Trimming pared 6 bases from V and 3 bases from J, leaving 17 bases between. This CDR3 spans 14 amino acids.

The chain recombines TRBV4-2 with TRBJ2-4, with 9 bases lining up with TRBD1. There are 18 residues in the CDR3. V lost 0 bases to trimming and J lost 8 bases; unmatched junction nucleotides: 14. Germline V lookup: CDR1 LGHNA, CDR2 YNFKEQ. CDR3 loop: CASSQESGTGSARDIQYF. The CDR3 nucleotides are TGTGCCAGCAGCCAAGAAAGCGGGACAGGGTCTGCGCGGGACATTCAGTACTTC.

This clonotype was detected only a few times. This sequence joins TRBV9 and TRBJ1-1; D is ambiguous. Germline V lookup: CDR1 SGDLS, CDR2 YYNGEE. Trimming shortened V by 2 bases and J by 5 bases, and 7 bases separated the two germline ends. The CDR3 contains 12 residues. The CDR3 region has the DNA TGTGCCAGCAGCGTGATCGTTACTGAAGCTTTCTTT. Its translation: CASSVIVTEAFF.

This clonotype showed up many times. The chain has TRBV24-1 and TRBJ2-3; tentatively, D is TRBD1 (6 bases). V was cut by 9 bases and J by 0 bases, with 9 bases left in between. CDR3 size: 13 residues. The V gene's germline CDR1 is KGHDR and CDR2 SFDVKD. The CDR3 coding sequence is TGTGCCACCGGGCAGGGGAGCACAGATACGCAGTATTTT. Translating gives CATGQGSTDTQYF.

This clonotype was seen repeatedly, ten times or more. CDR3 DNA sequence: TGCGCCAGCAGACGGCTAGCGTCGGATGAGCAGTTCTTC. Protein: CASRRLASDEQFF. The J gene is TRBJ2-1, the V gene TRBV5-1; D is possibly TRBD2 (6 bases). Trimming shortened V by 5 bases and J by 8 bases, and 14 bases separated the two germline ends. This CDR3 is 13 amino acids long. Germline loops: CDR1 SGHRS, CDR2 YFSETQ. The whole variable domain, filled in from reference TRBV5-1 and TRBJ2-1, reads KAGVTQTPRYLIKTRGQQVTLSCSPISGHRSVSWYQQTPGQGLQFLFEYFSETQRNKGNFPGRFSGRQFSNSRSEMNVSTLELGDSALYLCASRRLASDEQFFGPGTRLTVL.

This clonotype was picked up many times. CDR3 sequence: CSARHGQGNQPQHF. CDR3 coding DNA: TGCAGTGCTAGACACGGACAGGGCAATCAGCCCCAGCATTTT. V usage is TRBV20-1 and J usage is TRBJ1-5; 7 nucleotides agree with TRBD1. This CDR3 has 14 residues. Trimming removed 2 bases from V and 2 bases from J; junction bases left unmatched: 3. The V gene's germline CDR1 is DFQATT and CDR2 SNEGSKA (reference sequence).

In the case of this clonotype: A read error is likely, as this CDR3 ends without the conserved phenylalanine or tryptophan. This chain joins TRBV5-1 and TRBJ2-7, with 11 bases matching TRBD1. The length of the CDR3 is 18 residues. J was trimmed by 3 bases and V by 9 bases; bases with no gene match: 20. Looked up from germline, CDR1 is SGHRS and CDR2 is YFSETQ. Here the CDR3 reads CATRGGGRTGGANYEQYY. CDR3 bases: TGCGCCACCCGGGGAGGAGGACGGACAGGGGGCGCCAACTACGAGCAGTACTAC.

In its sample, this clonotype was seen a few times. The chain combines TRBV5-6 with TRBJ1-2; 8 nucleotides match TRBD1. The CDR3 loop spans 13 amino acids. V shed 6 bases and J 7 bases; nucleotides not matched to a gene: 8. Germline assignment: CDR1 SGHDT and CDR2 YYEEEE. The CDR3 DNA reads TGTGCCAGCACCATGACAGGGGATGGTGGCTACACCTTC. Residues: CASTMTGDGGYTF.

This clonotype was found a few times. The J gene is TRBJ2-7, the V gene TRBV11-2, with D possibly TRBD1 on 6 matching bases. Per germline, CDR1 SGHAT and CDR2 FQNNGV. The CDR3 runs 13 residues. Trimming took off 4 bases at V and 3 bases at J, with 10 bases between the two ends. The CDR3 spells CASSSEGGYEQYF. The CDR3 DNA sequence: TGTGCCAGCAGCTCCGAAGGGGGCTACGAGCAGTACTTC.

Details on this clonotype: This is likely a read error, given that the CDR3 carries no conserved phenylalanine or tryptophan at its end. This chain joins TRBV5-1 and TRBJ2-7; 8 bases are shared with TRBD2. The CDR3 is 17 amino acids. V shed 0 bases, J shed 3 bases, and the junction held 11 bases outside the gene matches. Germline V gene sequence: CDR1 SGHRS, CDR2 YFSETQ. CDR3 in DNA: TGCGCCAGCAGCTTGGCCGGAGCGGGGGCTGCGAACTACGAGCAGTACCTC. It codes for CASSLAGAGAANYEQYL.

This clonotype was detected many times. This chain connects TRBV6-1 to TRBJ1-2; D may be TRBD1 (5 bases). The CDR3 consists of 13 residues. The V gene's germline CDR1 is MNHNS and CDR2 SASEGT. V was clipped by 5 bases and J by 7 bases, with 14 bases between them. The CDR3 region is CASSTSGRLGYTF. The CDR3 DNA sequence: TGTGCCAGCAGTACATCAGGGCGTCTTGGCTACACCTTC.

This clonotype has at least ten counts. This chain uses TRBV6-5 with TRBJ1-2, with 10 bases aligning to TRBD1. The CDR3 spans 17 residues. Germline V gives CDR1 MNHEY, CDR2 SVGAGI. The V gene end was trimmed by 2 bases and the J gene end by 2 bases; junction bases not matched to a gene: 8. For the CDR3, the DNA is TGTGCCAGCAGTTACCGGCCCCCGGGACAGGGGAACTATGGCTACACCTTC. It specifies CASSYRPPGQGNYGYTF.

Of note for this clonotype: The junction departs from germline at one end; a sequencing error may be responsible. The chain recombines TRBV29-1 with TRBJ2-5; the D gene is possibly TRBD1 (5 bases). Per germline, CDR1 SQVTM and CDR2 ANQGSEA. The CDR3 has 12 amino acids. The CDR3 loop is CSVRQTQETQCF. For the CDR3, the DNA is TGCAGCGTCCGACAGACTCAAGAGACCCAGTGCTTC.

The chain recombines TRBV5-1 with TRBJ2-7; D may correspond to TRBD1 or TRBD2 (5 bases each). CDR1 SGHRS and CDR2 YFSETQ come from the germline V gene. V dropped 4 bases and J dropped 6 bases, with 20 bases sitting between them. The CDR3 runs to 15 residues. The CDR3 loop reads CASSPSPGRRLEQYF. The CDR3 DNA is TGCGCCAGCAGCCCAAGTCCGGGACGGCGTCTCGAGCAGTACTTC. Drawing the rest from reference TRBV5-1 and TRBJ2-7, the complete variable domain is KAGVTQTPRYLIKTRGQQVTLSCSPISGHRSVSWYQQTPGQGLQFLFEYFSETQRNKGNFPGRFSGRQFSNSRSEMNVSTLELGDSALYLCASSPSPGRRLEQYFGPGTRLTVT.

This clonotype was seen more than once but under ten times. The genes are TRBV5-1 and TRBJ2-2, with 10 bases matching TRBD2. In germline, CDR1 is SGHRS, CDR2 YFSETQ. V lost 1 base, J lost 4 bases, and 1 base stayed unmatched. The CDR3 extends over 15 amino acids. Written as DNA, the CDR3 is TGCGCCAGCAGCTTGAGCGGGAGGGCCACCGGGGAGCTGTTTTTT. Translated, it gives CASSLSGRATGELFF.

This clonotype was picked up many times. The genes are TRBV29-1 and TRBJ2-2; D is unclear. The V and J ends lost 0 bases and 7 bases respectively, with 12 bases between them. The CDR3 has 14 residues. Germline CDR1 and CDR2: SQVTM and ANQGSEA. CDR3 residues: CSVEDVGRRGELFF. The CDR3, as DNA: TGCAGCGTTGAAGATGTTGGAAGGCGCGGGGAGCTGTTTTTT.